This T cell receptor beta chain was obtained from a study of blood T cell repertoires in COVID-19. Study information: PBMCs, B-cell-depleted T cells, or T cells were the source of the cDNA or gDNA that made up the material.

In the authors' workflow: Nucleated cell counts were estimated from reference gene primer amplification. The table came from immunoSEQ multiplex PCR; TCRdb's copy has only in-frame clones and leaves some out. V and J calls and clone size follow that table, whereas D and trimming were derived from the DNA. The top ten clones hold around 4.5% of a sample with 110,000 to 150,000 clones, about nine tenths of them seen once. Assignment of participants to cohorts was predicated upon participant-reported clinical history. Symptom resolution, clearance, or two negative PCRs marked donors in Cohort 3 as recovered. The sequenced sample was PBMCs or T cells enriched from blood (not recorded which). The sequence came from a man aged 45-65 years who had recovered from COVID-19.

CDR3 in DNA: TGTGCCTCCGGGGGACGGGGCACTGAAGCTTTCTTT. Translating gives CASGGRGTEAFF. This sequence joins TRBV7-2 and TRBJ1-1; possibly TRBD1 for D (5 bases). This CDR3 has 12 amino acids. From germline, CDR1 is SGHTA and CDR2 FQGNSA. V gave up 11 bases and J gave up 4 bases, with 14 bases separating them. Variable domain in full (rest from reference TRBV7-2 and TRBJ1-1): GAGVSQSPSNKVTEKGKDVELRCDPISGHTALYWYRQSLGQGLEFLIYFQGNSAPDKSGLPSDRFSAERTGGSVSTLTIQRTQQEDSAVYLCASGGRGTEAFFGQGTRLTVV.